The 2 T cell receptor beta chains listed next were all sequenced from one sample in a study of T cell repertoires in cytomegalovirus infection. Each CDR3 protein is one row after TCRdb ran MiXCR on the reads. This table has around 900,000 distinct CDR3 sequences, about 33% appearing once. Their specific antigens are unknown. Specimen: cultured CD8+ T cells from PBMCs, collected from culture after CMV antigen stimulation. These receptors were taken from a human donor in good health (CMV status not recorded). Some clones in this sample may be carry-over from other donors' samples.

The rearrangement joins TRBV12-3 or TRBV12-4 to TRBJ2-1, with no clear D. The J call may be mistaken, given a closer DNA end match to TRBJ2-7. The CDR3 extends over 15 amino acids. Here the CDR3 DNA reads TGTGCCAGCAGTTTGGACCCCTCCCTTTACAATGAGCAGTACTTC. This gives the protein CASSLDPSLYNEQYF.

This clonotype was seen a few times. The chain combines TRBV27 with TRBJ1-1; 7 bases map to TRBD1. The CDR3 loop spans 16 amino acids. The V and J ends lost 3 bases and 2 bases, in that order; junction bases with no gene match: 9. Germline CDR1 MNHEY, CDR2 SMNVEV (reference sequence). As DNA, the CDR3 is TGTGCCAGCAGTTTCTATTACAGGGGCCCTAACACTGAAGCTTTCTTT. This translates into CASSFYYRGPNTEAFF.